The entry below describes one T cell receptor beta chain. Its specificity is unknown. The repertoire was sequenced with immunoSEQ multiplex PCR; TCRdb's copy has only in-frame clones and lacks some. The table records about 88,000 clones, more than 70% of them present only once. Samples of blood were obtained at baseline, on cycle 4 day 1, and on cycle 7 day 1. The data were obtained in a study of OX40 agonist ivuxolimab in advanced cancers. Study information: Patients in the trial were receiving intravenous ivuxolimab every 2 weeks, at doses of 0.01 to 10 mg/kg.

Study results and caveats: Among T cells, CD8+ cells averaged more expanded clones than CD4+ cells. The study found among the lowest clonal expansion in partial responders at 0.1-3.0 mg/kg.

The starting material was CD4+ or CD8+ T cells sorted from blood, obtained in a trial of the OX40 agonist ivuxolimab. This TCR derives from an adult with an advanced solid tumor such as melanoma, head and neck, liver or kidney cancer.

CDR3 sequence: CASSVGTGRSYEQYV. The DNA of the CDR3 is TGCGCCAGCAGCGTCGGGACGGGCCGCTCCTACGAGCAGTACGTC. The V call is TRBV5-1, the J call TRBJ2-7; the D call may be TRBD1 or TRBD2 (5 bases each). The V gene's germline CDR1 is SGHRS and CDR2 YFSETQ. V was shortened by 4 bases and J by 0 bases, with 14 bases between the two germline ends. The CDR3 is 15 amino acids.